This T cell receptor beta chain was sequenced during a study of T-cell memory formation after mild COVID-19. Trimming took off 5 bases at V and 1 base at J, with 11 bases between the two ends. The CDR3 loop spans 13 amino acids. Germline CDR1 is SQVTM and CDR2 is ANQGSEA. Study-wide findings and caveats: The SARS-CoV-2 specificity of second-wave clones reaching peak at day 37 remained unverified.

In the case of this clonotype: Its target is not known.

MiXCR was run by TCRdb on the 5' RACE reads, yielding one entry per CDR3 protein. The sample has about 210,000 distinct CDR3 sequences; around 26% are singletons. The sequence was collected from an adult woman who had mild COVID-19 (a few samples of this study predate the infection). Cell type and time point are not known. The chain employs TRBV29-1 and TRBJ1-1, with TRBD1 as a possible D gene (5 bases). The sequencing input was PBMCs or a T cell subset sorted from them (not recorded which). For the CDR3, the DNA is TGCAGCGTTAGAGGGGACGGGAACACTGAAGCTTTCTTT. This gives the protein CSVRGDGNTEAFF.